A selection of T cell receptor beta chains follows, all from one sample in a study of CD8+ T cells in alopecia areata. Profiling relied on immunoSEQ multiplex PCR, and the TCRdb table lists in-frame clones only, not all of them. Found here are some 150,000 clones, around 86% of them singletons; the top ten hold 13%. The source was CD8+ T cells sorted from blood, collected at week 4, from a patient treated with tofacitinib. The receptors here all came from a human donor with alopecia areata. The CDR3 runs from the conserved cysteine through the conserved F or W. D genes are given only for firm matches. Rows may omit the clone size; those that give it use once, few, many or a size class.

v_call	d_call	clone_size	j_call	cdr3_nt	cdr3_aa
TRBV7-9	NA	NA	TRBJ1-6	TGTGCCAGCAGCTCCGGGGACTCTTCACCCCTCCACTTT	CASSSGDSSPLHF
TRBV27	NA	NA	TRBJ1-1	TGTGCCAGCAGTTTATCGATGTTGAACACTGAAGCTTTCTTT	CASSLSMLNTEAFF
TRBV5-1	NA	NA	TRBJ1-3	TGCGCCAGCAGCCCCCTCGGGGGAAGGCCTGGAAACACCATATATTTT	CASSPLGGRPGNTIYF
TRBV4-1	TRBD1	NA	TRBJ1-2	TGCGCCAGCGGACAGGGGGGGTATGGCTACACCTTC	CASGQGGYGYTF
TRBV7-8	NA	NA	TRBJ2-3	TGTGCCAGCAGCTTAGGGGGTAGCTTCTTGTATTTT	CASSLGGSFLYF
TRBV27	TRBD2	NA	TRBJ2-7	TGTGCCAGCAGTTTGGCGGGGGACGAGCAGTACTTC	CASSLAGDEQYF
TRBV5-1	NA	once	TRBJ1-1	TGCGCCAGCAGCGGAAAGGGTACTGAAGCTTTCTTT	CASSGKGTEAFF
TRBV9	NA	NA	TRBJ2-6	TGTGCCAGCAGCGTCTCTGGGGCCAACGTCCTGACTTTC	CASSVSGANVLTF
TRBV5-4	NA	once	TRBJ1-1	TGTGCCAGCAGCCCGCTCCGGACCCCCACTGAAGCTTTCTTT	CASSPLRTPTEAFF
TRBV2	NA	NA	TRBJ1-6	TGTGCCAGCATCGGAGAGATGAATTCACCCCTCCACTTT	CASIGEMNSPLHF
TRBV15	TRBD1	NA	TRBJ2-3	TGTGCCACCAGCACTCCCGGGACAGGGCAGTATTTT	CATSTPGTGQYF
TRBV29-1	TRBD1	NA	TRBJ2-1	TGCAGCTTAAGGACAGGGATGGGATATGAGCAGTTCTTC	CSLRTGMGYEQFF
TRBV4-1	NA	NA	TRBJ2-7	TGCGCCAGCAGCCACGACGACTCGAGGGGGTTCGAGCAGTACTTC	CASSHDDSRGFEQYF
TRBV9	TRBD2	NA	TRBJ2-2	TGTGCCAGCAGCACCGGGACTAGCGGGGGGGCATACTCCCGGACCGGGGAGCTGTTTTTT	CASSTGTSGGAYSRTGELFF
TRBV7-9	NA	NA	TRBJ2-7	TGTGCCAGCAGCGCCGGCTCCGGGGGCTCCTACGAGCAGTACTTC	CASSAGSGGSYEQYF
TRBV6-5	TRBD2	NA	TRBJ2-7	TGTGCCAGCATCGGAGCGGGGAACTACGAGCAGTACTTC	CASIGAGNYEQYF
TRBV29-1	TRBD2	NA	TRBJ2-1	TGCAGCGTTAGAACTAGCGGGGGCTCCTACAATGAGCAGTTCTTC	CSVRTSGGSYNEQFF
TRBV19	NA	NA	TRBJ2-2	TGTGCCAGTAGTATAAACAGCCCCTTGAGTACCGGGGAGCTGTTTTTT	CASSINSPLSTGELFF
TRBV29-1	TRBD2	NA	TRBJ2-2	TGCAGCGTTCTAGGGGTAGCGGGAGTCACCGGGGAGCTGTTTTTT	CSVLGVAGVTGELFF
TRBV4-1	NA	once	TRBJ2-1	TGCGCCAGCAGCCAAGGGGGGGGCGTATCCTACAATGAGCAGTTCTTC	CASSQGGGVSYNEQFF
TRBV11-2	NA	NA	TRBJ2-7	TGTGCCAGCAGCTTAGGGCAGGCCTTCTACGAGCAGTACTTC	CASSLGQAFYEQYF
TRBV27	NA	NA	TRBJ2-3	TGTGCCAGCAGTAGCCGGACAGATACGCAGTATTTT	CASSSRTDTQYF
TRBV7-6	NA	NA	TRBJ2-3	TGTGCCAGCAGCTTAGGAGGGGGAACGGGGGATACGCAGTATTTT	CASSLGGGTGDTQYF
TRBV4-1	NA	NA	TRBJ2-5	TGCGCCAGCAGCCAAGGTAACGCCCGTGGGCAAGAGACCCAGTACTTC	CASSQGNARGQETQYF
TRBV12-5	NA	NA	TRBJ1-2	TGTGCTAGTGGTTTGGCCCTGGGGGGGGGCGATAACTATGGCTACACCTTC	CASGLALGGGDNYGYTF
TRBV19	NA	NA	TRBJ2-2	TGTGCCAGTACCGAAACGTGGGGAGTCACCGGGGAGCTGTTTTTT	CASTETWGVTGELFF
TRBV19	TRBD1	NA	TRBJ2-3	TGTGCCTCGAACAGGGGGCCCCGTTCCACAGATACGCAGTATTTT	CASNRGPRSTDTQYF
TRBV29-1	TRBD1	NA	TRBJ2-3	TGCAGTGTGACAGGGTTGTATGCAGATACGCAGTATTTT	CSVTGLYADTQYF
TRBV2	NA	NA	TRBJ1-4	TGTGCCAGCACGAAAAGGGGGTATAATGAAAAACTGTTTTTT	CASTKRGYNEKLFF